This TCR beta chain was retrieved from a study of blood T cell repertoires in COVID-19. About the research overall: Specimens from acute and convalescent COVID-19 originated in the United States, Italy and Spain. From T cells, B-cell-depleted T cells, or PBMCs came the material, which was cDNA or gDNA.

J lost 1 base, V lost 5 bases, and 5 bases had no gene match. Germline lookup yields CDR1 MNHEY and CDR2 SVGAGI. The CDR3 loop spans 15 amino acids. Original analysis: Amplification of reference gene primers was used by the study to estimate nucleated cell counts. TCRdb's table, derived via immunoSEQ multiplex PCR, lists solely in-frame clones and lacks some. For V, J and clone size, that table is used; D and trimming come from the DNA. The table records about 150,000 clones, 86% of them present only once. The source of this sequence is a man between 50 and 59 years old with active or convalescent COVID-19. The chain is built from TRBV6-5 and TRBJ1-3, with 7 nucleotides matching TRBD1. Sequencing was performed on peripheral blood. The CDR3: CASSNQGGSGNTIYF. The CDR3 nucleotides read TGTGCCAGCAGTAATCAGGGGGGTTCTGGAAACACCATATATTTT.